The entry below describes one TCR beta chain. What it binds is not known. Clones were sequenced by immunoSEQ multiplex PCR, and TCRdb holds only the in-frame ones, with some missing. The data contain more than 65,000 clones, 87% of them singletons. The data were taken from a study of PD-L1 blockade in urothelial cancer. Study at large: Patients arrived having already received 0 to 3 prior chemotherapy regimens.

Trimming removed 5 bases from V and 1 base from J; junction bases left unmatched: 16. CDR3 length: 19 residues. CDR1 is LGHNA and CDR2 is YSLEER in the germline V gene. Overall study results and limits: Tumor-associated clones in the blood of durable-benefit patients grew more at 3 weeks.

This chain connects TRBV4-3 to TRBJ2-1; TRBD1 matches 8 bases. The receptor was derived from a woman in her sixties or seventies with urothelial cancer. Here the sequenced sample was PBMCs, taken around atezolizumab (anti-PD-L1) treatment. CDR3: CASSSPGGAGGPSYNEQFF. The DNA of the CDR3 is TGCGCCAGCAGCTCCCCCGGAGGGGCAGGGGGCCCTTCCTACAATGAGCAGTTCTTC.